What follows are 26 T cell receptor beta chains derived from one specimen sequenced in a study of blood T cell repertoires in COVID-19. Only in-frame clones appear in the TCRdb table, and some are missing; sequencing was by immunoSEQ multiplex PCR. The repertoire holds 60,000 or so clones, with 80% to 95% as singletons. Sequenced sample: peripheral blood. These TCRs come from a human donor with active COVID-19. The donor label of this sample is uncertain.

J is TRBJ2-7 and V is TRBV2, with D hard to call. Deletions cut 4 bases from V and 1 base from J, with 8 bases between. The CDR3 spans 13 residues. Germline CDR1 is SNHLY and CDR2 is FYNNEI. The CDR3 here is CASSALSSYEQYV. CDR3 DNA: TGTGCCAGCAGTGCACTTTCTTCCTACGAGCAGTACGTC.

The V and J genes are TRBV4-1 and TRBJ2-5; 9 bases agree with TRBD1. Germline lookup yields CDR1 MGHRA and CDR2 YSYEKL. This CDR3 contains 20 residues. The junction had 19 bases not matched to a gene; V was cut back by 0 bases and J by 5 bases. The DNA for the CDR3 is TGCGCCAGCAGCCAAGAAAGTGGTCTTGGACAGGGGCGCTTTTGGGAGACCCAGTACTTC. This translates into CASSQESGLGQGRFWETQYF.

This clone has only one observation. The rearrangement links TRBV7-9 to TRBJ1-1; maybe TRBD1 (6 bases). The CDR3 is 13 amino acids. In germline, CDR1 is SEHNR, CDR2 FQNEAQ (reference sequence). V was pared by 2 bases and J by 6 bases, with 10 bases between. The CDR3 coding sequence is TGTGCCAGCAGCTTACAGGGGTTGGCTGAAGCTTTCTTT. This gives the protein CASSLQGLAEAFF. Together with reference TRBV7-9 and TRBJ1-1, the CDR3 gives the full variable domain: DTGVSQNPRHKITKRGQNVTFRCDPISEHNRLYWYRQTLGQGPEFLTYFQNEAQLEKSRLLSDRFSAERPKGSFSTLEIQRTEQGDSAMYLCASSLQGLAEAFFGQGTRLTVV.

CDR3 DNA: TGTGCCAGCAGTGACTCGAGGAGCGGGGCCAGGGGCCAAGTAACCTACAATGAGCAGTTCTTC. Its translation: CASSDSRSGARGQVTYNEQFF. This chain links TRBV6-4 with TRBJ2-1, with a tentative D call TRBD2 (7 bases). This CDR3 contains 21 residues. The V gene lost 0 bases and the J gene lost 2 bases, with 26 bases spanning the gap. Germline CDR1 MRHNA, CDR2 SNTAGT.

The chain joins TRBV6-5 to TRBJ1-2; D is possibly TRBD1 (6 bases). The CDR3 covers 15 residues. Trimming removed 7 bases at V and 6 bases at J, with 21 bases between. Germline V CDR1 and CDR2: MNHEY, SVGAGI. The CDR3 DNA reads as TGTGCCAGCATCGTTAGTAGGGGGAGCGTTCATGGCTACACCTTC. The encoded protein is CASIVSRGSVHGYTF.

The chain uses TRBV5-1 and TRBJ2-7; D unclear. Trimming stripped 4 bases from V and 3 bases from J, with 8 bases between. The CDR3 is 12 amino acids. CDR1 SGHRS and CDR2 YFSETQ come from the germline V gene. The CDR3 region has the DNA TGCGCCAGCAGCACACCTCTCTACGAGCAGTACTTC. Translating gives CASSTPLYEQYF.

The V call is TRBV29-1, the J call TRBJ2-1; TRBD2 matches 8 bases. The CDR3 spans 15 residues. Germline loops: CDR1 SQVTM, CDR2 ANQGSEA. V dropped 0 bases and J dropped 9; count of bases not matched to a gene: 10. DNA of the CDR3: TGCAGCGTTGAAGAAAGGGTCAGCGGGAGTGGTGAGCAGTTCTTC. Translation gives CSVEERVSGSGEQFF.

The DNA for the CDR3 is TGTGCCAGCCGAGGGCTAGCGGGAGCTCCAACCTACAATGAGCAGTTCTTC. Translated, it gives CASRGLAGAPTYNEQFF. This chain links TRBV7-9 with TRBJ2-1; 10 nucleotides agree with TRBD2. This CDR3 is 17 amino acids long. CDR1 and CDR2 from the germline V gene are SEHNR and FQNEAQ (reference sequence). The V gene end was trimmed by 8 bases and the J gene end by 2 bases; junction bases not matched to a gene: 12.

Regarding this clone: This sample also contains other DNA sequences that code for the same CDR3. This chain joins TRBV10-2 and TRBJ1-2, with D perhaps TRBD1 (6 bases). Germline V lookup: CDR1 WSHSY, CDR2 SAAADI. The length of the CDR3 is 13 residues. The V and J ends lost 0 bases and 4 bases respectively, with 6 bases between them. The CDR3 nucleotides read TGCGCCAGCAGTGAGTCGACAGGCTATGGCTACACCTTC. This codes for CASSESTGYGYTF.

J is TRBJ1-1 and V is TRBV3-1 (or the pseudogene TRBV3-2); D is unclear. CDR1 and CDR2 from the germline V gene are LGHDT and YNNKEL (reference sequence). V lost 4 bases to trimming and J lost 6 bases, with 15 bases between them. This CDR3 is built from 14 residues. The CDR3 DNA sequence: TGTGCCAGCAGCCCCCCAGGTGCAGTGCCTGAAGCTTTCTTT. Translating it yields CASSPPGAVPEAFF.

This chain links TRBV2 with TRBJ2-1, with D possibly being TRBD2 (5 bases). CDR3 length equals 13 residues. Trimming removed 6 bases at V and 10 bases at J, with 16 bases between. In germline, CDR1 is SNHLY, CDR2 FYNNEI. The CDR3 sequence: CASRGGPWREQFF. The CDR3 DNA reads TGTGCCAGCAGGGGCGGGCCCTGGCGAGAGCAGTTCTTC. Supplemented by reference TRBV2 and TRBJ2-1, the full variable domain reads EPEVTQTPSHQVTQMGQEVILRCVPISNHLYFYWYRQILGQKVEFLVSFYNNEISEKSEIFDDQFSVERPDGSNFTLKIRSTKLEDSAMYFCASRGGPWREQFFGPGTRLTVL.

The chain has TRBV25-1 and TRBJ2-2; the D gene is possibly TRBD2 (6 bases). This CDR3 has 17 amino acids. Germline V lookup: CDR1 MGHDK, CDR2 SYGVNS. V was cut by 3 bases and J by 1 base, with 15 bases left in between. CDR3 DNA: TGTGCCAGCAGTGACTGGGAGCGGAGGGGGAACACCGGGGAGCTGTTTTTT. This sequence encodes CASSDWERRGNTGELFF.

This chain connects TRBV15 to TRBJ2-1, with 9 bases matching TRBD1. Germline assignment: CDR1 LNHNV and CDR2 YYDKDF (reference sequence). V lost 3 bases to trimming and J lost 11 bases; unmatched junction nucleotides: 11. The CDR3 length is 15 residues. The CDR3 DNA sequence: TGTGCCACCAGCAGCGTCGGGGTCGGGACAGGGAAGCAGTTCTTC. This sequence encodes CATSSVGVGTGKQFF.

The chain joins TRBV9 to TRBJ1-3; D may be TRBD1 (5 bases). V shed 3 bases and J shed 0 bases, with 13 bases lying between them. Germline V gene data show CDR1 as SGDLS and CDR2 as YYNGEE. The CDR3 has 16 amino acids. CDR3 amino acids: CASSGGTGASGNTIYF. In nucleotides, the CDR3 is TGTGCCAGCAGCGGGGGGACTGGGGCCTCTGGAAACACCATATATTTT. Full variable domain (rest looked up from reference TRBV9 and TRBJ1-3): DSGVTQTPKHLITATGQRVTLRCSPRSGDLSVYWYQQSLDQGLQFLIQYYNGEERAKGNILERFSAQQFPDLHSELNLSSLELGDSALYFCASSGGTGASGNTIYFGEGSWLTVV.

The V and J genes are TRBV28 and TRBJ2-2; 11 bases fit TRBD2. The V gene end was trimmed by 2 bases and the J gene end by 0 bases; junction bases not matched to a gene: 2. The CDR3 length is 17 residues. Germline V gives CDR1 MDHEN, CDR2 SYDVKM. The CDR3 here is CASSLLAGGSNTGELFF. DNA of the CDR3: TGTGCCAGCAGTTTACTAGCGGGGGGCTCGAACACCGGGGAGCTGTTTTTT.

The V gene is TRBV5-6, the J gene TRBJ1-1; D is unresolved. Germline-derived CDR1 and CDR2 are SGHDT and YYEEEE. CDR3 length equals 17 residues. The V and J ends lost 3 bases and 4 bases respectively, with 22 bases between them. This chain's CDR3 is CASSSSLESGRGTEAFF. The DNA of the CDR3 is TGTGCCAGCAGCTCAAGCTTGGAGTCGGGAAGAGGCACTGAAGCTTTCTTT.

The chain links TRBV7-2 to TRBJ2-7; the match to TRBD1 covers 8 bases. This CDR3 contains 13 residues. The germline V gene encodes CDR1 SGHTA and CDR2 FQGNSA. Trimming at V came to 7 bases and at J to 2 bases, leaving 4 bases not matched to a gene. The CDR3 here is CASTQQGAYEQYF. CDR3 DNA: TGTGCCAGCACCCAACAGGGGGCCTACGAGCAGTACTTC.

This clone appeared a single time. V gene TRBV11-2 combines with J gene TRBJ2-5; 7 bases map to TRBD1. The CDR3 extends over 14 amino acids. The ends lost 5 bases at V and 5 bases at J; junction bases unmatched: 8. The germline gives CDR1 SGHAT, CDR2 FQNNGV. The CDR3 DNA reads TGTGCCAGCAGCCCATCCGCCAGGGGGGAGACCCAGTACTTC. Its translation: CASSPSARGETQYF.

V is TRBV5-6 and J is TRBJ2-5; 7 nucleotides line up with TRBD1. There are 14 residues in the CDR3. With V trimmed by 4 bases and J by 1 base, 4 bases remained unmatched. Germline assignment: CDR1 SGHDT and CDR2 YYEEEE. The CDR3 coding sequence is TGTGCCAGCAGCCCCTGGGACAGCCAAGAGACCCAGTACTTC. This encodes CASSPWDSQETQYF.

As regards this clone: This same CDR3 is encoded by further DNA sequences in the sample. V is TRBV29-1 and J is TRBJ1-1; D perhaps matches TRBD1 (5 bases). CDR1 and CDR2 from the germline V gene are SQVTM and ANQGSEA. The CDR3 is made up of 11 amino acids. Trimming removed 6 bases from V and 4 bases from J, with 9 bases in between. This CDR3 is CSVDRGTEAFF. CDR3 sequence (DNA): TGCAGCGTGGATAGGGGCACTGAAGCTTTCTTT. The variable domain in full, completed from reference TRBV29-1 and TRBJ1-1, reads SAVISQKPSRDICQRGTSLTIQCQVDSQVTMMFWYRQQPGQSLTLIATANQGSEATYESGFVIDKFPISRPNLTFSTLTVSNMSPEDSSIYLCSVDRGTEAFFGQGTRLTVV.

The CDR3 nucleotides read TGTGCCAGCAGTCCCGCGACTAGCGGGGGACCTAGCACAGATACGCAGTATTTT. It is translated as CASSPATSGGPSTDTQYF. The chain uses TRBV6-2 or TRBV6-3 and TRBJ2-3, with 12 bases identical to TRBD2. In germline, CDR1 is MNHEY, CDR2 SVGEGT. CDR3 length equals 18 residues. Trimming cost V 5 bases and J 0 bases; bases outside gene matches: 9.

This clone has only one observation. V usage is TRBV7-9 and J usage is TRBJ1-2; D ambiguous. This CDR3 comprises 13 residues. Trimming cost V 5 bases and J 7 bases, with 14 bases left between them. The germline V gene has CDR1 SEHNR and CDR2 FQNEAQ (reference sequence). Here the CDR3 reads CASSREGRGGYTF. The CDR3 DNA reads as TGTGCCAGCAGCCGGGAAGGGCGGGGTGGCTACACCTTC.

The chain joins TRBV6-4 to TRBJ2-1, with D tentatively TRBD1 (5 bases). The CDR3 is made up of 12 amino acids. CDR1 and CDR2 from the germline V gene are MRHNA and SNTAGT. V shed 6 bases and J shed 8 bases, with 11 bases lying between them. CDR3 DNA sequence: TGTGCCAGCAGAACAGGTTTCGATGAGCAGTTCTTC. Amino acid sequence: CASRTGFDEQFF.

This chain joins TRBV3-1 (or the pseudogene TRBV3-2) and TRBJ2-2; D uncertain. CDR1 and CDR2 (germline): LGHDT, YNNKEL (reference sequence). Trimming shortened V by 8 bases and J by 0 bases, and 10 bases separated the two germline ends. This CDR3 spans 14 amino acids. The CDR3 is CASSPRSNTGELFF. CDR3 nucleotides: TGTGCCAGCTCCCCGCGCTCGAACACCGGGGAGCTGTTTTTT.

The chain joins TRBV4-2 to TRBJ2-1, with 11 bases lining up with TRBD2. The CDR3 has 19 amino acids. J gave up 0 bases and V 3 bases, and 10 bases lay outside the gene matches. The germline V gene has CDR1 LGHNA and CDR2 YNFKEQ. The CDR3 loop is CASSHPLAGARSSYNEQFF. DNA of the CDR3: TGTGCCAGCAGCCATCCACTAGCGGGGGCTAGGAGCTCCTACAATGAGCAGTTCTTC.

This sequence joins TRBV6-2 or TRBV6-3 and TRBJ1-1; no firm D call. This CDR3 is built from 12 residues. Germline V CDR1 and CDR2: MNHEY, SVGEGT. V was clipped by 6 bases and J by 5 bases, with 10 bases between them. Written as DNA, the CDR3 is TGTGCCAGCAGCCGAGGGAAGACTGAAGCTTTCTTT. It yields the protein CASSRGKTEAFF.